This TCR beta chain appears in the sequencing data of a study of early T cells in non-severe SARS-CoV-2 infection. Study information: Chains stayed unpaired after sequencing of bulk RNA from unsorted whole blood.

This clonotype was observed at least ten times. The V and J ends lost 0 bases and 0 bases respectively, with 14 bases between them. Germline V gene sequence: CDR1 DFQATT, CDR2 SNEGSKA (reference sequence). There are 16 residues in the CDR3. TCRdb passed the 5' RACE reads through MiXCR, listing each CDR3 protein once. The sample carries just over 80,000 distinct CDR3 sequences, approximately 14% recorded once. This TCR came from an adult who was a healthcare worker with PCR-confirmed SARS-CoV-2 infection or an uninfected control (not recorded which). Sequenced: whole blood. V gene TRBV20-1 combines with J gene TRBJ1-1, with D uncertain. CDR3 region: CSARDQAVLLNTEAFF. CDR3 nucleotides: TGCAGTGCTAGAGATCAGGCTGTCCTTTTGAACACTGAAGCTTTCTTT.